The rows below give T cell receptor beta chains drawn from one sample of a study of shared clonotypes between healthy human individuals. Measured with immunoSEQ multiplex PCR; TCRdb has only the in-frame clones, and not every one. Of roughly 2.5 million clones listed, around 94% are singletons. The sample comprised naive CD4+ T cells sorted from blood. The receptor set was obtained from a man aged 18 to 30 in good health. The CDR3 runs from the conserved cysteine through the conserved F or W. D genes are given only for firm matches. Rows give clone size only sometimes, using once, few, many, or a class for an expanded clone.

abundance | len | j_gene | v_gene | d_gene | CDR3aa | CDR3nt
once | 12 | TRBJ1-2 | TRBV6-5 | - | CASRTVNYGYTF | TGTGCCAGCAGAACAGTCAACTATGGCTACACCTTC
once | 16 | TRBJ2-2 | TRBV7-6 | TRBD1 | CASSLGQGRGTGELFF | TGTGCCAGCAGCCTCGGACAGGGAAGGGGCACCGGGGAGCTGTTTTTT
- | 15 | TRBJ2-7 | TRBV30 | TRBD2 | CAWSVRAGGGNEQYF | TGTGCCTGGAGTGTACGGGCGGGAGGGGGGAACGAGCAGTACTTC
- | 13 | TRBJ1-1 | TRBV28 | - | CASSSRPLPEAFF | TGTGCCAGCAGTTCCCGTCCGCTCCCTGAAGCTTTCTTT
- | 16 | TRBJ1-6 | TRBV11-2 | TRBD1 | CASSLAVTGVGSPLHF | TGTGCCAGCAGCTTAGCCGTAACAGGGGTCGGGTCACCCCTCCACTTT
- | 13 | TRBJ2-7 | TRBV2 | - | CASSPPGYYEQYF | TGTGCCAGCAGCCCCCCGGGCTACTACGAGCAGTACTTC
- | 15 | TRBJ2-7 | TRBV2 | TRBD1 | CASSKETGGAYEQYF | TGTGCCAGCAGCAAAGAGACAGGGGGGGCCTACGAGCAGTACTTC
- | 14 | TRBJ2-7 | TRBV7-7 | - | CASSPSPGLGEQYF | TGTGCTAGCAGCCCCAGCCCGGGGCTCGGCGAGCAGTACTTC
- | 14 | TRBJ2-5 | TRBV5-4 | - | CASRQTAHQETQYF | TGTGCCAGCAGACAGACAGCCCACCAAGAGACCCAGTACTTC
- | 14 | TRBJ2-3 | TRBV2 | TRBD2 | CASLAGASTDTQYF | TGTGCCAGCCTAGCGGGGGCTAGCACAGATACGCAGTATTTT
- | 15 | TRBJ1-4 | TRBV10-3 | TRBD1 | CAITGTGLSNEKLFF | TGTGCCATCACGGGGACAGGGCTTAGTAATGAAAAACTGTTTTTT
- | 18 | TRBJ2-5 | TRBV9 | TRBD2 | CASSVGSLAGFPQETQYF | TGTGCCAGCAGCGTAGGCTCCCTAGCGGGGTTCCCCCAAGAGACCCAGTACTTC
- | 16 | TRBJ2-1 | TRBV5-1 | TRBD1 | CASSLRDRHPYNEQFF | TGCGCCAGCAGCTTACGGGACAGGCACCCTTACAATGAGCAGTTCTTC
- | 13 | TRBJ2-6 | TRBV27 | - | CATRRDGANVLTF | TGTGCCACCCGAAGGGATGGGGCCAACGTCCTGACTTTC
- | 13 | TRBJ1-1 | TRBV11-2 | - | CASSAQLNTEAFF | TGTGCCAGCAGCGCCCAGTTGAACACTGAAGCTTTCTTT
- | 15 | TRBJ1-5 | TRBV5-1 | TRBD1 | CASSMGQGSNQPQHF | TGCGCCAGCAGCATGGGACAGGGGTCGAATCAGCCCCAGCATTTT
- | 14 | TRBJ1-4 | TRBV2 | TRBD1 | CASSVRGAMNELFF | TGTGCCAGCAGTGTCAGGGGGGCAATGAATGAACTGTTTTTT
once | 19 | TRBJ2-6 | TRBV19 | - | CASSINPRAGAKGANVLTF | TGTGCCAGTAGTATTAATCCGAGGGCAGGCGCGAAAGGGGCCAACGTCCTGACTTTC
- | 15 | TRBJ2-5 | TRBV19 | TRBD1 | CASTLGGETQETQYF | TGTGCCAGTACCCTAGGGGGCGAGACCCAAGAGACCCAGTACTTC
- | 14 | TRBJ1-1 | TRBV18 | TRBD1 | CASSLGQGGTEAFF | TGTGCCAGCTCGTTAGGACAGGGCGGCACTGAAGCTTTCTTT
once | 18 | TRBJ2-3 | TRBV27 | TRBD2 | CASSLYGSGGPHTDTQYF | TGTGCCAGCAGTTTATACGGCAGCGGGGGGCCCCACACAGATACGCAGTATTTT
- | 14 | TRBJ1-4 | TRBV2 | - | CASSERGTNEKLFF | TGTGCCAGCAGTGAGAGGGGAACTAATGAAAAACTGTTTTTT
- | 13 | TRBJ1-1 | TRBV30 | - | CAWSVHEGAMAFF | TGTGCCTGGAGTGTACATGAGGGTGCGATGGCTTTCTTT
- | 16 | TRBJ1-5 | TRBV5-8 | TRBD1 | CASNRGQAPSNQPQHF | TGTGCCAGCAACAGGGGACAGGCCCCCTCCAATCAGCCCCAGCATTTT
- | 11 | TRBJ2-7 | TRBV9 | - | CASSVADEQYF | TGTGCCAGCAGCGTAGCAGACGAGCAGTACTTC
- | 15 | TRBJ2-1 | TRBV5-1 | TRBD2 | CASSSRLAGDSEQFF | TGCGCCAGCAGCTCAAGACTAGCGGGAGACTCTGAGCAGTTCTTC
- | 13 | TRBJ1-5 | TRBV5-1 | - | CASSLEGGQPQHF | TGCGCCAGCAGCTTGGAGGGGGGTCAGCCCCAGCATTTT
- | 17 | TRBJ2-5 | TRBV18 | TRBD2 | CASSPRPPAGSQETQYF | TGTGCCAGCTCACCAAGGCCCCCAGCGGGGTCCCAAGAGACCCAGTACTTC
once | 15 | TRBJ2-6 | TRBV4-2 | - | CASSQILGGANVLTF | TGTGCCAGCAGCCAGATTTTAGGGGGGGCCAACGTCCTGACTTTC
- | 13 | TRBJ2-2 | TRBV30 | - | CAWSVPARGELFF | TGTGCCTGGAGTGTACCCGCCCGCGGGGAGCTGTTTTTT
- | 17 | TRBJ1-5 | TRBV2 | - | CASSEGPRPTGNQPQHF | TGTGCCAGCAGTGAAGGGCCCAGACCCACGGGGAATCAGCCCCAGCATTTT
- | 16 | TRBJ1-3 | TRBV6-1 | - | CASSAQTALSGNTIYF | TGTGCCAGCAGTGCCCAGACAGCTCTCTCTGGAAACACCATATATTTT
- | 15 | TRBJ2-7 | TRBV5-8 | TRBD1 | CASSLDGTGVYEQYF | TGTGCCAGCAGCTTGGATGGGACAGGAGTCTACGAGCAGTACTTC
few | 14 | TRBJ1-1 | TRBV30 | TRBD1 | CAWSPDRGRAEAFF | TGTGCCTGGAGTCCGGACAGGGGCAGGGCTGAAGCTTTCTTT
once | 15 | TRBJ1-2 | TRBV19 | - | CASSTGTGISGGYTF | TGTGCCAGTAGTACGGGGACCGGAATAAGTGGTGGCTACACCTTC
- | 14 | TRBJ2-7 | TRBV5-8 | - | CASSLRQASYEQYF | TGTGCCAGCAGCTTGAGACAGGCCTCCTACGAGCAGTACTTC
- | 16 | TRBJ2-7 | TRBV6-8 | TRBD1 | CASSYLPGTVTYEQYF | TGTGCCAGCAGTTACTTGCCAGGGACAGTGACCTACGAGCAGTACTTC
- | 13 | TRBJ2-7 | TRBV6-1 | - | CASSWDSTYEQYF | TGTGCCAGCAGCTGGGACTCTACCTACGAGCAGTACTTC
few | 15 | TRBJ1-1 | TRBV5-5 | - | CASSLRVGAGTEAFF | TGTGCCAGCAGCTTACGAGTGGGCGCGGGCACTGAAGCTTTCTTT
- | 14 | TRBJ2-7 | TRBV7-9 | - | CASSLDGPAGEQYF | TGTGCCAGCAGCTTAGATGGTCCTGCCGGCGAGCAGTACTTC
- | 12 | TRBJ1-2 | TRBV30 | - | CAWSEANYGYTF | TGTGCCTGGAGTGAGGCCAACTATGGCTACACCTTC
- | 15 | TRBJ1-4 | TRBV4-1 | TRBD1 | CASSLRQGGNEKLFF | TGCGCCAGCAGCCTTCGACAGGGAGGGAATGAAAAACTGTTTTTT
- | 12 | TRBJ2-1 | TRBV15 | - | CATSRDRSQQFF | TGTGCCACCAGCAGGGACAGAAGCCAGCAGTTCTTC
- | 19 | TRBJ1-4 | TRBV4-1 | - | CASSQVPTGRVSTNEKLFF | TGCGCCAGCAGCCAAGTCCCCACAGGCCGCGTTTCAACTAATGAAAAACTGTTTTTT
- | 15 | TRBJ2-7 | TRBV7-2 | TRBD1 | CASSFDRASSYEQYF | TGTGCCAGCAGCTTTGACAGGGCTTCCTCCTACGAGCAGTACTTC
once | 13 | TRBJ2-7 | TRBV10-3 | - | CAIGQGYPYEQYF | TGTGCCATCGGGCAAGGGTACCCCTACGAGCAGTACTTC
- | 15 | TRBJ2-3 | TRBV4-2 | - | CASSQGAGSTDTQYF | TGTGCCAGCAGCCAAGGTGCAGGGTCCACAGATACGCAGTATTTT
- | 15 | TRBJ2-7 | TRBV5-5 | - | CASSLGMSHSYEQYF | TGTGCCAGCAGCTTGGGCATGTCTCACTCCTACGAGCAGTACTTC
- | 15 | TRBJ1-1 | TRBV19 | TRBD1 | CASKPGQNLNTEAFF | TGTGCCAGTAAACCGGGACAGAACTTGAACACTGAAGCTTTCTTT
- | 14 | TRBJ1-5 | TRBV6-5 | - | CASSYSGDGQPQHF | TGTGCCAGCAGTTACTCAGGGGACGGGCAGCCCCAGCATTTT
- | 16 | TRBJ2-2 | TRBV7-9 | - | CASSLYSTANTGELFF | TGTGCCAGCAGCTTATATAGCACCGCGAACACCGGGGAGCTGTTTTTT
- | 14 | TRBJ2-3 | TRBV9 | TRBD1 | CASRGDREADTQYF | TGTGCCAGCCGGGGGGACAGGGAGGCAGATACGCAGTATTTT
- | 16 | TRBJ1-5 | TRBV5-5 | - | CASSLLGSATNQPQHF | TGTGCCAGCAGCTTGTTGGGGTCTGCTACAAATCAGCCCCAGCATTTT
few | 15 | TRBJ1-6 | TRBV2 | TRBD1 | CASSEEGTGGFPLHF | TGTGCCAGCAGTGAAGAGGGGACAGGGGGGTTTCCCCTCCACTTT
once | 13 | TRBJ1-1 | TRBV11-2 | - | CASSLQGSEVAFF | TGTGCCAGCAGCTTACAGGGTTCTGAGGTAGCTTTCTTT